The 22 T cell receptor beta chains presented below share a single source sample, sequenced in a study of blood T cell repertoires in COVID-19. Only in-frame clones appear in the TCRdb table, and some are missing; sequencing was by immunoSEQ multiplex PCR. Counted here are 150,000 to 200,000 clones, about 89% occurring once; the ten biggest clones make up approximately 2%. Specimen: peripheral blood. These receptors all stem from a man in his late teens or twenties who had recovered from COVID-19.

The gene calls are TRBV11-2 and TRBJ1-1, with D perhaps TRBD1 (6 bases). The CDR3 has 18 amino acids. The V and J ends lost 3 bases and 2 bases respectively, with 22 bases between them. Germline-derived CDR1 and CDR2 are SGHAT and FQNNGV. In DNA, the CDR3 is TGTGCCAGCAGCTTTTATTACCAGGACAGCCTCCTTAACACTGAAGCTTTCTTT. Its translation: CASSFYYQDSLLNTEAFF.

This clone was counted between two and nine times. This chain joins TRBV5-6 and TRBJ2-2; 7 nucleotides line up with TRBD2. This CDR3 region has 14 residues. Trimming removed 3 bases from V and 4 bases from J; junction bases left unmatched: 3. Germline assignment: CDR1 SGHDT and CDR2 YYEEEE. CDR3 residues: CASSWGGSTGELFF. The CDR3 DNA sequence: TGTGCCAGCAGCTGGGGCGGGAGCACCGGGGAGCTGTTTTTT.

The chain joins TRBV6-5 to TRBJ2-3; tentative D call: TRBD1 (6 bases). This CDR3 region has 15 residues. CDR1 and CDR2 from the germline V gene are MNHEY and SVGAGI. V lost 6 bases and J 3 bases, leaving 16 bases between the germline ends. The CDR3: CASSILRTATDTQYF. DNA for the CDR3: TGTGCCAGCAGCATACTAAGGACAGCAACAGATACGCAGTATTTT.

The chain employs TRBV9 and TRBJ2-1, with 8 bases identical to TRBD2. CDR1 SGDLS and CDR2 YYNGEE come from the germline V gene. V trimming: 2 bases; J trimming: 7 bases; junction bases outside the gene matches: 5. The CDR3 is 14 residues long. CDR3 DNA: TGTGCCAGCAGCGTTAGCGGGAACGGGAATGAGCAGTTCTTC. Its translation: CASSVSGNGNEQFF.

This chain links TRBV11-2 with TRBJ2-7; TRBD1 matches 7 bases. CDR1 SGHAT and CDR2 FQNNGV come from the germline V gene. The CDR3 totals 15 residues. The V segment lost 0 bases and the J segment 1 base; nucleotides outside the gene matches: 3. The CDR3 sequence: CASSLDPTGSYEQYF. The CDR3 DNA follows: TGTGCCAGCAGCTTAGACCCGACAGGGTCCTACGAGCAGTACTTC.

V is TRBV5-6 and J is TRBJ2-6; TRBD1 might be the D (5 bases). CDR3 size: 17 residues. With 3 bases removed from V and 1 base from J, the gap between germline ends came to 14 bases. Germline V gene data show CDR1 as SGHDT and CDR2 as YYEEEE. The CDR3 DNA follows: TGTGCCAGCAGCTCCCCTAGGGGTCTATCTGGGGCCAACGTCCTGACTTTC. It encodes CASSSPRGLSGANVLTF.

The CDR3 loop is CASRMRTGEGTGELFF. The DNA of the CDR3 is TGTGCCAGTAGGATGCGGACAGGGGAAGGTACCGGGGAGCTGTTTTTT. The rearrangement uses TRBV19 and TRBJ2-2; 9 nucleotides agree with TRBD1. CDR3 length: 16 residues. Germline CDR1 reads LNHDA; CDR2 reads SQIVND (reference sequence). After removal of 6 bases from V and 5 bases from J, the junction contained 10 bases not matched to a gene.

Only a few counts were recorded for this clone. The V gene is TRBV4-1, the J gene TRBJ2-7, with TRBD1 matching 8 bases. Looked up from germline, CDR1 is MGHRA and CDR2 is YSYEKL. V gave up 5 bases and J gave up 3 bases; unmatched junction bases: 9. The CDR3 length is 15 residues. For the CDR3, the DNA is TGCGCCAGCAGCATCCAGACAGGGGCAGACTACGAGCAGTACTTC. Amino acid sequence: CASSIQTGADYEQYF.

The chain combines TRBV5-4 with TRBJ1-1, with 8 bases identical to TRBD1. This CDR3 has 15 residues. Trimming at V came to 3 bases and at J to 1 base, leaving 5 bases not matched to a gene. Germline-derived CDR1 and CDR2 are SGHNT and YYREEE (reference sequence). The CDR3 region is CASSSIDRGNTEAFF. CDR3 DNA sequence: TGTGCCAGCAGCTCTATCGACAGGGGGAACACTGAAGCTTTCTTT. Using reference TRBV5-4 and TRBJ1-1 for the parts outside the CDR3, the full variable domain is ETGVTQSPTHLIKTRGQQVTLRCSSQSGHNTVSWYQQALGQGPQFIFQYYREEENGRGNFPPRFSGLQFPNYSSELNVNALELDDSALYLCASSSIDRGNTEAFFGQGTRLTVV.

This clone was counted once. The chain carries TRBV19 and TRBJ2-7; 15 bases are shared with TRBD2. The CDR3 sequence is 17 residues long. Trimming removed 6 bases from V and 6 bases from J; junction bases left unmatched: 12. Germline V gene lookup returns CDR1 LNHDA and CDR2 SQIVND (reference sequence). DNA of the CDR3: TGTGCCAGTAGCCCCGATTGGACTAGCGGGAGGGTCCTCGAGCAGTACTTC. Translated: CASSPDWTSGRVLEQYF. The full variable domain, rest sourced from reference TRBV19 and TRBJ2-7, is DGGITQSPKYLFRKEGQNVTLSCEQNLNHDAMYWYRQDPGQGLRLIYYSQIVNDFQKGDIAEGYSVSREKKESFPLTVTSAQKNPTAFYLCASSPDWTSGRVLEQYFGPGTRLTVT.

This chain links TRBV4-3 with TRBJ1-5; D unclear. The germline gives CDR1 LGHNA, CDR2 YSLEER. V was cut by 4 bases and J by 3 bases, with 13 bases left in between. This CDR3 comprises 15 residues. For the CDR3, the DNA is TGCGCCAGCAGCCCCTCGGCGGGGTTCAATCAGCCCCAGCATTTT. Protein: CASSPSAGFNQPQHF.

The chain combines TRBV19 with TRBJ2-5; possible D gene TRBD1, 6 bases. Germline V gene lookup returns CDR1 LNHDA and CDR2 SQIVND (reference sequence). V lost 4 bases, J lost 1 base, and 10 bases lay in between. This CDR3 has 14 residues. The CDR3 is CASSKQGVQETQYF. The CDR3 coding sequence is TGTGCCAGTAGTAAACAGGGAGTCCAAGAGACCCAGTACTTC. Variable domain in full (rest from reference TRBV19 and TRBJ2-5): DGGITQSPKYLFRKEGQNVTLSCEQNLNHDAMYWYRQDPGQGLRLIYYSQIVNDFQKGDIAEGYSVSREKKESFPLTVTSAQKNPTAFYLCASSKQGVQETQYFGPGTRLLVL.

In nucleotides, the CDR3 is TGCAGCGTTCGACAGGAGTATGGCTACACCTTC. This sequence encodes CSVRQEYGYTF. The V gene is TRBV29-1, the J gene TRBJ1-2; a possible D gene is TRBD1 (6 bases). Germline assignment: CDR1 SQVTM and CDR2 ANQGSEA. The V end lost 5 bases, the J end lost 5 bases, and 9 bases lay between the germline ends. The length of the CDR3 is 11 residues.

The CDR3 reads CAISGTGEQPQHF. In nucleotides, the CDR3 is TGTGCCATCAGTGGGACAGGGGAGCAGCCCCAGCATTTT. V usage is TRBV10-3 and J usage is TRBJ1-5, with 9 bases fitting TRBD1. Trimming cost V 4 bases and J 7 bases; bases outside gene matches: 2. Looked up from germline, CDR1 is ENHRY and CDR2 is SYGVKD. The CDR3 has 13 residues.

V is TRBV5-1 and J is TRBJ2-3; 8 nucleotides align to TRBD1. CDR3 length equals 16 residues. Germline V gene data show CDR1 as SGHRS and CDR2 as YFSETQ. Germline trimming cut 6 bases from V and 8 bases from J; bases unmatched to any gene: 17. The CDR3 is CASTEQRQGSTGTQYF. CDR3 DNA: TGCGCCAGCACGGAGCAACGACAGGGGTCCACGGGTACGCAGTATTTT.

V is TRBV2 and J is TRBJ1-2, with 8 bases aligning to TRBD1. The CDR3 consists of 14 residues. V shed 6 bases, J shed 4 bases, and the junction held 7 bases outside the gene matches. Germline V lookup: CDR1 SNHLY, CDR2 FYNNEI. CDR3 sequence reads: CASRQGDPAYGYTF. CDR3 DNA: TGTGCCAGCAGACAGGGGGATCCCGCCTATGGCTACACCTTC.

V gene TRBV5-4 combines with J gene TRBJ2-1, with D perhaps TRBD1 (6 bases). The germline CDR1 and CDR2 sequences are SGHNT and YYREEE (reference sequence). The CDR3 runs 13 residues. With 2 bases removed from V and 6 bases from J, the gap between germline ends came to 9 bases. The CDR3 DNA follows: TGTGCCAGCAGCTTAACAGGGTCCAATGAGCAGTTCTTC. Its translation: CASSLTGSNEQFF.

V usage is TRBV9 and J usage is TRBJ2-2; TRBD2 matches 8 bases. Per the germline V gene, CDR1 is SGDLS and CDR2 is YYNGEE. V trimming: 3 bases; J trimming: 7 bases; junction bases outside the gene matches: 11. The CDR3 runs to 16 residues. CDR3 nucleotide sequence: TGTGCCAGCAGCGCCCCGGGGGGAGCGGGAGACGGGGAGCTGTTTTTT. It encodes CASSAPGGAGDGELFF.

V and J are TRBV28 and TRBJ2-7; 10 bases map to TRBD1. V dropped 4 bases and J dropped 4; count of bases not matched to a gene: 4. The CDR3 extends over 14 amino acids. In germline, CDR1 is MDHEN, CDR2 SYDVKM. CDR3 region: CASSYDRGRYEQYF. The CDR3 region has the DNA TGTGCCAGCAGTTATGACAGGGGGCGATACGAGCAGTACTTC.

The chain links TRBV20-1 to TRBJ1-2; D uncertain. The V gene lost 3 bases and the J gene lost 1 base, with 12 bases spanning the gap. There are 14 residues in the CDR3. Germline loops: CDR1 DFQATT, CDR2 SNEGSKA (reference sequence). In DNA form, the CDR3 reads TGCAGTGCTAGTGGAACGGGATTTAACTATGGCTACACCTTC. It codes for CSASGTGFNYGYTF.

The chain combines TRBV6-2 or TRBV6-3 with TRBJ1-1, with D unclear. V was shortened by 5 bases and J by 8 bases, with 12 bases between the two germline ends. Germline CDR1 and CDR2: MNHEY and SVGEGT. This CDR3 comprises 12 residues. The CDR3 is CASSDPGIEAFF. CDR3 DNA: TGTGCCAGCAGTGACCCCGGGATAGAAGCTTTCTTT.

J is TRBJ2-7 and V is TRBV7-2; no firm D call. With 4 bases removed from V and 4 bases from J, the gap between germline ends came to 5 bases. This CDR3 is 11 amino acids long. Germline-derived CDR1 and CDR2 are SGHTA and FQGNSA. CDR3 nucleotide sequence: TGTGCCAGCAGCTCCTATTACGAGCAGTACTTC. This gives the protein CASSSYYEQYF.